This T cell receptor beta chain was recovered during a study of blood T cells in healthy people across ages. Primers used in a second PCR of roughly 6 to 12 cycles were a sample-barcoded 5' primer and a J-beta primer mix. TCRdb fed the 5' RACE reads into MiXCR, producing one record per CDR3 protein. The sample records some 890,000 distinct CDR3 sequences, approximately 32% being singletons. CDR1 is SNHLY, CDR2 FYNNEI, per germline. The length of the CDR3 is 14 residues. V lost 3 bases, J lost 1 base, and 0 bases stayed unmatched. These data also formed part of another study, on T cells of mothers and their children.

The specimen was blood. The chain is built from TRBV2 and TRBJ2-3; 8 nucleotides align to TRBD2. The receptor comes from a woman aged 40 to 49 in good health. Here the CDR3 reads CASSEGLGTDTQYF. For the CDR3, the DNA is TGTGCCAGCAGTGAGGGACTAGGCACAGATACGCAGTATTTT.